These T cell receptor beta chains were read from a single sample in a study of Ad26.COV2.S vaccination and SARS-CoV-2 variants. Profiled with immunoSEQ multiplex PCR; TCRdb holds only in-frame clones, not every one. Counted here are roughly 270,000 clones, around 87% occurring once; the ten biggest clones make up about 3.5%. The specimen was peripheral blood, collected in a trial of Ad26.COV2.S vaccine versus placebo. These receptors all come from a person between 18 and 65 years old who received the Ad26.COV2.S COVID-19 vaccine or a placebo. Each CDR3 is given with its conserved first and last residue. Each record gives: V gene, D gene, J gene, clone size, CDR3 protein, CDR3 DNA. A D gene is named only where the DNA matches it firmly. The size entry is marked missing in some rows and otherwise reads once, few, many or a size class.

TRBV2,.,TRBJ1-1,.,CASSVSGRTEAFF,TGTGCCAGCAGTGTTTCGGGGAGAACTGAAGCTTTCTTT
TRBV10-2,TRBD1,TRBJ1-1,.,CASSTGTGWASHF,TGCGCCAGCAGTACCGGGACAGGGTGGGCCTCCCACTTT
TRBV21-1,.,TRBJ2-2,.,CASSPPGQGASNTGELFF,TGTGCCAGCAGCCCCCCGGGACAGGGGGCTTCGAACACCGGGGAGCTGTTTTTT
TRBV5-6,.,TRBJ1-2,.,CASSWGLGLGYGYTF,TGTGCCAGCAGCTGGGGTTTGGGGCTGGGCTATGGCTACACCTTC
TRBV6-2/TRBV6-3,.,TRBJ1-5,.,CASSSWEGYSNQPQHF,TGTGCCAGCAGTTCATGGGAAGGTTATAGCAATCAGCCCCAGCATTTT
TRBV6-1,.,TRBJ1-2,.,CASSEPTSGGSGYTF,TGTGCCAGCAGTGAACCTACCTCGGGGGGAAGTGGCTACACCTTC
TRBV4-1,TRBD1,TRBJ2-7,.,CASSQDSTGTGVSIAYEQYF,TGCGCCAGCAGCCAAGATTCAACCGGGACAGGGGTTTCAATCGCCTACGAGCAGTACTTC
TRBV12-3/TRBV12-4,.,TRBJ1-5,.,CASSLMGQPQHF,TGTGCCAGCAGTTTAATGGGTCAGCCCCAGCATTTT
TRBV2,.,TRBJ2-3,.,CASSVGTLTDTQYF,TGTGCCAGCAGTGTGGGGACCCTCACAGATACGCAGTATTTT
TRBV3-1/TRBV3-2,.,TRBJ2-2,.,CASSQGGNTGELFF,TGTGCCAGCAGCCAAGGGGGGAACACCGGGGAGCTGTTTTTT
TRBV7-2,TRBD2,TRBJ2-7,.,CASSLGTSSYEQYF,TGTGCCAGCAGCTTAGGGACTAGCTCCTACGAGCAGTACTTC
TRBV3-1/TRBV3-2,.,TRBJ2-7,.,CASSQGHEQYF,TGTGCCAGCAGCCAAGGGCATGAGCAGTACTTC
TRBV7-8,TRBD2,TRBJ2-7,.,CASSQGGREQYF,TGTGCCAGCAGCCAGGGCGGGAGAGAGCAGTACTTC
TRBV7-2,.,TRBJ1-2,.,CASRSGLHAYTF,TGTGCCAGCAGATCCGGACTGCATGCCTACACCTTC
TRBV19,.,TRBJ1-2,.,CASSIKGVAQRDGYTF,TGTGCCAGTAGTATAAAGGGGGTGGCACAGAGGGATGGCTACACCTTC
TRBV2,.,TRBJ2-5,.,CASSWVGRGVKETQYF,TGTGCCAGCAGTTGGGTGGGGAGAGGGGTGAAGGAGACCCAGTACTTC
TRBV5-8,.,TRBJ1-2,.,CASSLGAYGYTF,TGTGCCAGCAGCTTGGGGGCGTATGGCTACACCTTC
TRBV2,.,TRBJ2-6,.,CASTDLSGANVLTF,TGTGCCAGCACCGATCTCTCTGGGGCCAACGTCTTGACTTTC
TRBV7-9,TRBD1,TRBJ2-7,few,CASTLDSGQGGLYSYEQYF,TGTGCCAGCACTCTCGACAGTGGACAGGGTGGCCTATACTCCTACGAGCAGTACTTC
TRBV6-2/TRBV6-3,TRBD1,TRBJ1-1,.,CASSYQTGEVAMNTEAFF,TGTGCCAGCAGTTACCAGACAGGGGAGGTTGCCATGAACACTGAAGCTTTCTTT
TRBV5-1,.,TRBJ2-3,.,CASSRLPGDTQYF,TGCGCCAGCAGTCGACTCCCCGGGGATACGCAGTATTTT
TRBV9,.,TRBJ2-1,.,CASSVATPGRGENEQFF,TGTGCCAGCAGCGTAGCTACACCCGGCAGGGGGGAGAATGAGCAGTTCTTC
TRBV4-2,.,TRBJ1-6,.,CASSQEGDNASPLHF,TGTGCCAGCAGCCAAGAAGGCGACAACGCTTCACCCCTCCACTTT
TRBV6-5,.,TRBJ1-2,.,CASSYLQADGYTF,TGTGCCAGCAGTTACTTACAGGCGGATGGCTACACCTTC
TRBV19,TRBD1,TRBJ2-1,.,CASSLTDRGFYNEQFF,TGTGCCAGTAGTCTTACCGACAGGGGATTCTACAATGAGCAGTTCTTC
TRBV28,.,TRBJ1-1,.,CASTPSYGSVNTEAFF,TGTGCCAGCACCCCCAGCTACGGGAGTGTGAACACTGAAGCTTTCTTT
TRBV10-3,TRBD1,TRBJ2-7,.,CAISASDRNYEQYF,TGTGCCATCAGTGCCTCGGACAGGAACTACGAGCAGTACTTC
TRBV14,.,TRBJ1-2,.,CASSQDFGGGYFPYGYTF,TGTGCCAGCAGCCAAGATTTCGGAGGCGGCTATTTCCCCTATGGCTACACCTTC
TRBV6-5,TRBD1,TRBJ2-3,.,CASSYEGQGADTQYF,TGTGCCAGCAGTTACGAGGGACAGGGGGCAGATACGCAGTATTTT
TRBV18,.,TRBJ2-3,.,CASSPRSSAGTDTQYF,TGTGCCAGCTCACCACGGTCAAGCGCCGGCACAGATACGCAGTATTTT
TRBV7-3,.,TRBJ1-1,.,CASSVGQNTEAFF,TGTGCCAGCAGCGTTGGACAGAACACTGAAGCTTTCTTT
TRBV7-2,TRBD1,TRBJ1-6,once,CASSLGDSSNSPLHF,TGTGCCAGCAGCTTAGGGGACAGCAGTAATTCACCCCTCCACTTT
TRBV2,TRBD1,TRBJ1-4,once,CASSEGQGLEKLFF,TGTGCCAGCAGTGAAGGACAGGGTCTTGAAAAACTGTTTTTT
TRBV28,TRBD1,TRBJ1-3,.,CASSTGGGGNTIYF,TGTGCCAGCAGTACAGGGGGCGGTGGAAACACCATATATTTT
TRBV6-1,.,TRBJ2-2,.,CASSEPRGGTGELFF,TGTGCCAGCAGTGAGCCCAGGGGAGGGACCGGGGAGCTGTTTTTT
TRBV6-1,TRBD1,TRBJ2-5,.,CASREGQGETQYF,TGTGCCAGCAGGGAAGGACAGGGAGAGACCCAGTACTTC
TRBV5-6,TRBD1,TRBJ1-2,.,CASRRDRSNYGYTF,TGTGCCAGCAGGCGGGACAGGTCTAACTATGGCTACACCTTC
TRBV9,TRBD1,TRBJ2-7,many,CASSVDPDRVGYEQYF,TGTGCCAGCAGCGTAGACCCAGACAGGGTAGGATACGAGCAGTACTTC
TRBV6-6,TRBD2,TRBJ2-1,.,CASSPTTGLAFSYNEQFF,TGTGCCAGCAGTCCCACCACGGGACTAGCGTTCTCCTACAATGAGCAGTTCTTC